Included here is one T cell receptor (beta chain) sequence, with context. The antigen is not known. The ends were cut back, 8 bases at V and 4 bases at J, with 3 bases in the middle. The CDR3 sequence is 10 residues long. Germline CDR1 reads LNHDA; CDR2 reads SQIVND (reference sequence). These data come from a study of cytomegalovirus exposure and HLA in healthy donors. Study results and limitations: Follow-up analysis later connected one missense variant in DCLRE1C with trimming of TCR beta V- and J-genes.

The PCR had 60 Vbeta and 13 Jbeta primers. Sequencing was performed with immunoSEQ multiplex PCR; in TCRdb, only in-frame clones are kept and a portion is missing. The table shows about 130,000 clones, with about two thirds occurring only once. The source is a young man in good health and CMV-seronegative. J is TRBJ1-3 and V is TRBV19; unclear D gene. Input material: PBMCs. CDR3 coding DNA: TGTGCCAGTCAAGGAAACACCATATATTTT. Amino acids: CASQGNTIYF.